Here is one TCR beta chain with its context. The specificity of this receptor is unknown. Per-base quality was not reported, and no clone a single base away is much larger than it. These data are taken from a study of T cell clones after liver transplantation (dated by TCRdb to the late 2010s). Study-wide context: The samples were obtained from ITN030ST, a randomized trial that attempted immunosuppression withdrawal within 2 years after liver transplantation. Donor-reactive T cell clones were identified by TCRbeta sequencing after a pre-transplant mixed lymphocyte reaction and then tracked in post-transplant blood. Third party-reactive TCRbeta sequences from pre-transplant MLRs were also identified as an antigen-independent comparator for donor-reactive sequences. Three of the eight recipients were HCV-positive; the others were transplanted for non-autoimmune, non-viral indications. Until randomization at 12-24 months post-transplant, subjects were given standard immunosuppression, with no induction therapy. Tolerance meant complete immunosuppression withdrawal for at least one year without liver enzymes rising beyond twice the upper limit of normal. Blood samples were collected pre-transplant, pre-randomization before withdrawal, and post-randomization after either full withdrawal or failed withdrawal. Of the 8 liver transplant recipients making up the studied cohort, 3 were classified as tolerant and 5 as non-tolerant.

Overall study outcomes, separate from this receptor: In two subjects, low numbers of available donor cells limited the measurable donor-reactive repertoire. In most of the 8 subjects, regardless of tolerance or HCV status, circulating donor-reactive CD4 TCRbeta sequences dropped significantly post-transplant. The decline in donor-reactive sequences exceeded the decline in third party-reactive sequences, suggesting partial antigen-specific deletion that was unrelated to withdrawal success. Without allograft tissue specimens, donor-reactive T cells may have migrated into the graft rather than being deleted. After accounting for repertoire turnover, donor-reactive detection was significantly reduced in 7 of 8 subjects for CD4 and 8 of 8 for CD8. The conclusions were preliminary, being limited by small, heterogeneous patient numbers and by non-standardized post-transplant time points.

Unstimulated PBMCs, after thawing, were stained for CD3, CD4 and CD8 and then FACS-sorted into CD3+CD4+ and CD3+CD8+ populations. Each of the 8 studied subjects was randomized to immunosuppression withdrawal. The Qiagen DNeasy Blood and Tissue Kit was used for genomic DNA isolation. Using immunoSEQ, frozen genomic DNA was subjected to high-throughput TCRbeta CDR3 sequencing, a process that included PCR amplification, mapping, bias correction and internal controls. Concerning the study's data processing: Productive rearrangements were kept, and unique TCRbeta sequences were defined by CDR3 nucleotide sequence plus V and J gene. Donor-reactive sequences required at least 5-fold expansion in CFSE-low cells versus unstimulated pre-transplant cells and at least 0.01% frequency. Minimum frequency thresholds were set for each subject on the basis of the unstimulated sample with the lowest template count, so that a detection power of at least 90% was ensured. Repertoire turnover was measured by Jensen-Shannon divergence between the top 1000 TCRbeta sequences post- and pre-transplant. Two-sided Fisher's exact tests were used to test for changes in how often donor-reactive sequences were detected. As stored in TCRdb, this immuneACCESS dataset retains in-frame rearrangements with V and J assigned. A fraction of the clones does not appear; measured against another copy, unresolved V genes explain less than half of the discrepancy, and the remainder lacks a known reason. From that table come the V and J calls and clone size; the DNA was used to work out D and trimming. The sample table records tens of thousands of clones; around four fifths of these occur just once. The ten top clones hold 2.5% to 3.5% of the sample.

The CDR3, from cysteine to phenylalanine, totals 14 residues. The DNA shown is the 42-base CDR3, in frame from base 1. According to the germline V gene, CDR1 reads SGHNT and CDR2 reads YENEEA. The V end loses 4 bases and the J end loses 6 bases, and a stretch of 13 bases separates them. The TCR sequence derives from a human patient who received a liver transplant. Some T cells may be donor cells from the graft after a transplant. The rearrangement combines TRBV11-3 with TRBJ2-1; the D gene cannot be named for sure. Sequenced here: CD4+ T cells from blood, sampled at the 22-month timepoint. The DNA reads TGTGCCAGCAGCTCAGACCTACCCCCCAATGAGCAGTTCTTC. It is translated as CASSSDLPPNEQFF.